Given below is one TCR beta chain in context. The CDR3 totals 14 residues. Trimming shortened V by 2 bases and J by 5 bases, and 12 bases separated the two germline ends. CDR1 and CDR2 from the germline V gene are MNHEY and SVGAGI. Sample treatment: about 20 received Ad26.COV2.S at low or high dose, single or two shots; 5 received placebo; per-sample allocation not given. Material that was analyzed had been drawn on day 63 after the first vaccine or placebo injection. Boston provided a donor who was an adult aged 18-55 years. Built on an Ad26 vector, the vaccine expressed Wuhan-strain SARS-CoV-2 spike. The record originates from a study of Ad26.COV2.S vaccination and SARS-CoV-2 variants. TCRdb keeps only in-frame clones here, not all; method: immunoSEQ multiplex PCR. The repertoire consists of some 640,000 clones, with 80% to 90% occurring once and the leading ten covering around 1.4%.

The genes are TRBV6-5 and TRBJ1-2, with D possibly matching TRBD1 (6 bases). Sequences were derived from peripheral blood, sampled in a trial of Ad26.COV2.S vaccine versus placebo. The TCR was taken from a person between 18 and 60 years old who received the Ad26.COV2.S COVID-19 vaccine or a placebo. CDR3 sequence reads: CASSYRGAGYGYTF. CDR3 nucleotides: TGTGCCAGCAGTTACAGGGGGGCAGGGTATGGCTACACCTTC.